These T cell receptor beta chains were read from a single sample in a study of early T cells in non-severe SARS-CoV-2 infection. MiXCR, run by TCRdb on the 5' RACE reads, gives a single entry per CDR3 protein. The repertoire holds approximately 23,000 distinct CDR3 sequences, about 4.1% seen once, with 4.5% to 7% in the top ten. Sequenced input: whole blood. Receptors were obtained from an adult who was a healthcare worker with PCR-confirmed SARS-CoV-2 infection or an uninfected control (not recorded which). CDR3s include the opening cysteine and the closing phenylalanine or tryptophan.

V gene,CDR3 protein
TRBV25-1,CASSDATSGGTDTQYF
TRBV12-3/TRBV12-4,CASSFETEQYF
TRBV12-3/TRBV12-4,CASSFGVRNEKLFF
TRBV4-3,CASSQDRGDTQYF
TRBV7-8,CASSLASRGYEQYF
TRBV7-6,CASSSWAGNNEQFF
TRBV10-3,CAISEGVSYEQYF
TRBV7-6,CASSLQGNNSPLHF
TRBV7-9,CASSLAPTYNEQFF
TRBV20-1,CSAHAGDSSYEQYF
TRBV30,CAWSAGAGRHYGYTF
TRBV5-4,CASMWERTQYF
TRBV5-1,CASSADRGLSYEQYF
TRBV24-1,CATSDETGRKTEAFF
TRBV5-1,CASSTQNNQNTEAFF
TRBV7-2,CASSLLAVVDSEQYF
TRBV6-1,CASSEGAGSTDTQYF
TRBV6-5,CASTQGSAYEQYF
TRBV7-9,CASGGELFF
TRBV20-1,CSAREDRVTEAFF
TRBV20-1,CSARKPGTGYNEQFF
TRBV12-3/TRBV12-4,CASSLWGPVKNIQYF
TRBV7-6,CASSLNWLQETQYF
TRBV18,CASSPNQETQYF
TRBV7-6,CASSPYLGQETQYF
TRBV19,CASSLEDRDSSGANVLTF
TRBV7-2,CASQYKANTGELFF
TRBV30,CAWPPGTGPPYEQYF
TRBV20-1,CSARDNSYSNQPQHF
TRBV5-1,CASSQQGGVAEAFF
TRBV9,CASSATNQGFGETQYF
TRBV7-9,CASSHGSYRDNNQPQHF
TRBV6-6,CASSLNQNNSPLHF
TRBV7-9,CASSSTGVSVEQYF
TRBV24-1,CATSPDTLGGYTF
TRBV2,CASSEGRAGVRQPQHF
TRBV7-6,CASSLGGRDGYTF
TRBV20-1,CSPDRGNSPLHF
TRBV7-9,CASSPVGSYEQYF
TRBV12-3/TRBV12-4,CASSLPRGASTDTQYF